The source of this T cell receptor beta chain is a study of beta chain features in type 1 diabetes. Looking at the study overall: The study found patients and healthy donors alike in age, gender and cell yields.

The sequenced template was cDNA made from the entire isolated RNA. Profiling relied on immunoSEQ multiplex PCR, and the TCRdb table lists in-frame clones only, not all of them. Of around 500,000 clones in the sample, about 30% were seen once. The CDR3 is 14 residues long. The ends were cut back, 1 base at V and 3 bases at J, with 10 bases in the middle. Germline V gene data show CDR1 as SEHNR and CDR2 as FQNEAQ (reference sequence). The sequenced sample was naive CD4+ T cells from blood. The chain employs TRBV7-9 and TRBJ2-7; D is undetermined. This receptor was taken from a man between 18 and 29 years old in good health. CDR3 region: CASSLDRFNYEQYF. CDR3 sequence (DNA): TGTGCCAGCAGCTTAGATCGATTCAACTACGAGCAGTACTTC.